This T cell receptor beta chain was profiled in a study of beta chain features in type 1 diabetes. CDR1 is MNHEY and CDR2 is SMNVEV in the germline V gene (reference sequence). The CDR3 runs 15 residues. V trimming: 6 bases; J trimming: 0 bases; junction bases outside the gene matches: 6. Since all of the isolated RNA was reverse transcribed, expressed TCRB transcripts were what got sequenced. Only in-frame clones appear in the TCRdb table, and some are missing; sequencing was by immunoSEQ multiplex PCR. Of around 310,000 clones in the sample, about 10% are singletons; the top ten hold approximately 0.016%. Using CD45RO/CCR7/CD25/CD127/CD95/CD27, CD4+ naive, central memory, regulatory and stem cell-like memory cells were sorted.

The chain joins TRBV27 to TRBJ1-1; TRBD1 aligns across 8 bases. This TCR was recovered from a woman aged 25 to 39 in good health. Sequencing was done on a sample of naive CD4+ T cells from blood. For the CDR3, the DNA is TGTGCCAGCAGAAGGACAGGGCGCATGAACACTGAAGCTTTCTTT. This gives the protein CASRRTGRMNTEAFF.